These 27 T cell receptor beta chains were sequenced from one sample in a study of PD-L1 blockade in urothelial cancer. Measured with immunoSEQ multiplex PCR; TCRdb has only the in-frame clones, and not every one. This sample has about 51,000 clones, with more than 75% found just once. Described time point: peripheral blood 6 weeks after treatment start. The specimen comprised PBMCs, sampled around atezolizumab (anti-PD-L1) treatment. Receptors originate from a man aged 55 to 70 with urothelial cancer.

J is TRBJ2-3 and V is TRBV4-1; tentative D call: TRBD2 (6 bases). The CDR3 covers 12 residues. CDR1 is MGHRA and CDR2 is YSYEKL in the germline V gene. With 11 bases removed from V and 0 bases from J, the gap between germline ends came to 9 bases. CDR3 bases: TGCGCCGCCCGGGGGAGCACAGATACGCAGTATTTT. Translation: CAARGSTDTQYF.

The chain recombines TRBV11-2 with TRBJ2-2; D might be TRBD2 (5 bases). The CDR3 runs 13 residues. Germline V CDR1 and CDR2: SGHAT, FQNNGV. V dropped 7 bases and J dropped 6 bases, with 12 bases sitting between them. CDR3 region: CASTMGASGELFF. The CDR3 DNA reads TGTGCCAGCACCATGGGAGCTTCCGGGGAGCTGTTTTTT.

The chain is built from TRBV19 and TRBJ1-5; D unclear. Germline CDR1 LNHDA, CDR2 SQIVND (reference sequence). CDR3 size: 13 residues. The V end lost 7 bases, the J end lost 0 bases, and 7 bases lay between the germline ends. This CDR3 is CASTPYSNQPQHF. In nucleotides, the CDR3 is TGTGCCAGTACCCCTTATAGCAATCAGCCCCAGCATTTT.

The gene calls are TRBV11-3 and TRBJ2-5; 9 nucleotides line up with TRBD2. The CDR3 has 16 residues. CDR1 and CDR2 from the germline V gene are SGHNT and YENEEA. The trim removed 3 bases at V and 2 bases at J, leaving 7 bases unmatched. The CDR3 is CASSLGGSGGQETQYF. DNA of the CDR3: TGTGCCAGCAGCTTGGGGGGTAGCGGGGGACAAGAGACCCAGTACTTC.

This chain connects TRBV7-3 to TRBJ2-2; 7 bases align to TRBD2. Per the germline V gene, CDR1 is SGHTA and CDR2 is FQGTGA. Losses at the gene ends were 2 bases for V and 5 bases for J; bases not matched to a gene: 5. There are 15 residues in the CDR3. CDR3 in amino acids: CASSLGGGPTGELFF. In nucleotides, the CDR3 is TGTGCCAGCAGCTTAGGGGGGGGACCTACCGGGGAGCTGTTTTTT. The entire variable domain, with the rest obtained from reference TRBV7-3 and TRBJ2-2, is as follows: GAGVSQTPSNKVTEKGKYVELRCDPISGHTALYWYRQSLGQGPEFLIYFQGTGAADDSGLPNDRFFAVRPEGSVSTLKIQRTERGDSAVYLCASSLGGGPTGELFFGEGSRLTVL.

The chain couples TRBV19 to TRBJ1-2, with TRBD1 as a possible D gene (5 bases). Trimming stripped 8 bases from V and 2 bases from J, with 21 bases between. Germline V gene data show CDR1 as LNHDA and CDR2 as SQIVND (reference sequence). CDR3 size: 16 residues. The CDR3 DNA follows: TGTGCCAGTCTTGCCGGGGGGGTAGCCGCCAACTATGGCTACACCTTC. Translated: CASLAGGVAANYGYTF.

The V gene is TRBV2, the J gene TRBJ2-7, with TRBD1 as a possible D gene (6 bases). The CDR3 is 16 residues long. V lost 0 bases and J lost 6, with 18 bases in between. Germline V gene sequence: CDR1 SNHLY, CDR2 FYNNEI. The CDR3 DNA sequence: TGTGCCAGCAGTGAAGCGCGGACAGCGCATGGGGGCGAGCAGTACTTC. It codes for CASSEARTAHGGEQYF. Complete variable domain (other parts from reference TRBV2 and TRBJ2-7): EPEVTQTPSHQVTQMGQEVILRCVPISNHLYFYWYRQILGQKVEFLVSFYNNEISEKSEIFDDQFSVERPDGSNFTLKIRSTKLEDSAMYFCASSEARTAHGGEQYFGPGTRLTVT.

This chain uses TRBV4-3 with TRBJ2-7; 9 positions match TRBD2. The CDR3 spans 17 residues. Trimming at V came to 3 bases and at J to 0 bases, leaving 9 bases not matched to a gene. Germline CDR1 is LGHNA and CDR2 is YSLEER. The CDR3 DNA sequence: TGCGCCAGCAGCCATGGGGGGGGTAGCGGGGGCTCCTACGAGCAGTACTTC. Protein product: CASSHGGGSGGSYEQYF.

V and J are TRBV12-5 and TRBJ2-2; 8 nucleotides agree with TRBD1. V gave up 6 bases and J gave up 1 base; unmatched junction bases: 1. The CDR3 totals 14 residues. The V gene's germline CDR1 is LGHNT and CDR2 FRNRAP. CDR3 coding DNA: TGTGCTAGTGGAGGACAGGGGAACACCGGGGAGCTGTTTTTT. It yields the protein CASGGQGNTGELFF.

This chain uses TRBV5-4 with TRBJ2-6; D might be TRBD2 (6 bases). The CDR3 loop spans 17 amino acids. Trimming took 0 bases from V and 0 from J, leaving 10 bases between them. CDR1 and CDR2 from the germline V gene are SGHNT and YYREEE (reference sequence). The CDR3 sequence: CASSLAVGGSGANVLTF. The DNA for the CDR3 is TGTGCCAGCAGCTTGGCCGTGGGGGGCTCTGGGGCCAACGTCCTGACTTTC.

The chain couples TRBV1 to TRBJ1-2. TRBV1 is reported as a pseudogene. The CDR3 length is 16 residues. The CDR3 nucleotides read TGCACCAGCAGCCAAGATGGGGGGGCCCTCAACTATGGCTACACCTTC. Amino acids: CTSSQDGGALNYGYTF.

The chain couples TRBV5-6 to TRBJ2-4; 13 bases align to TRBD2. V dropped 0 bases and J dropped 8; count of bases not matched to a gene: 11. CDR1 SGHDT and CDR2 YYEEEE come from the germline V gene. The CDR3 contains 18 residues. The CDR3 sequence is CASSLELRTSGSRYIQYF. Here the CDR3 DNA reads TGTGCCAGCAGCTTGGAACTAAGGACTAGCGGGAGTAGGTACATTCAGTACTTC.

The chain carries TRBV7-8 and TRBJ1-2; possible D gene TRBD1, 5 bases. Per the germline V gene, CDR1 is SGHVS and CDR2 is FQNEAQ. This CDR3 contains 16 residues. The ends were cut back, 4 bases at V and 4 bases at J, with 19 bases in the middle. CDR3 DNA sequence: TGTGCCAGCAGCTCCCCCGGGACGGCGGGGATCTATGGCTACACCTTC. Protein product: CASSSPGTAGIYGYTF.

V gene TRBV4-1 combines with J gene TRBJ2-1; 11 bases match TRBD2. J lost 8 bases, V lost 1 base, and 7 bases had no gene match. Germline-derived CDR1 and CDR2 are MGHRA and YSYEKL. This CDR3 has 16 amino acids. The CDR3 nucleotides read TGCGCCAGCAGCCAAGGGCTAGCGGGAGGCAAGCATGAGCAGTTCTTC. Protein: CASSQGLAGGKHEQFF.

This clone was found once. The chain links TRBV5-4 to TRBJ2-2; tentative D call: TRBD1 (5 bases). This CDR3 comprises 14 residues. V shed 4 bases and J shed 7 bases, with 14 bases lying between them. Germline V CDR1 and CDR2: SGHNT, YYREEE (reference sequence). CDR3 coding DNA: TGTGCCAGCAGCACAGAAACAGGAATCGGGGAGCTGTTTTTT. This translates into CASSTETGIGELFF.

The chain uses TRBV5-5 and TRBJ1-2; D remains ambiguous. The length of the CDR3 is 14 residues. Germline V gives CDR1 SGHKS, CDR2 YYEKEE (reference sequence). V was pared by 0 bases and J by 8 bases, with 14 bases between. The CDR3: CASSLAGGLIGYTF. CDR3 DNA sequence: TGTGCCAGCAGCTTGGCAGGCGGGTTGATAGGCTACACCTTC.

The CDR3 here is CASSPRTQGNEKLFF. CDR3 in DNA: TGTGCCAGCAGCCCCAGGACCCAGGGAAACGAAAAACTGTTTTTT. The chain joins TRBV5-4 to TRBJ1-4; weak D call: TRBD1 (5 bases). The CDR3 is 15 amino acids. Germline V gene data show CDR1 as SGHNT and CDR2 as YYREEE (reference sequence). V was shortened by 4 bases and J by 8 bases, with 18 bases between the two germline ends.

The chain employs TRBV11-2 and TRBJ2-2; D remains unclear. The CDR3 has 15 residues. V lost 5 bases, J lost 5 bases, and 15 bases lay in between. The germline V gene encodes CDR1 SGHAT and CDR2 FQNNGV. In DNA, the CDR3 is TGTGCCAGCAGCGGCGGTCTGAGAGGAACCGGGGAGCTGTTTTTT. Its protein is CASSGGLRGTGELFF.

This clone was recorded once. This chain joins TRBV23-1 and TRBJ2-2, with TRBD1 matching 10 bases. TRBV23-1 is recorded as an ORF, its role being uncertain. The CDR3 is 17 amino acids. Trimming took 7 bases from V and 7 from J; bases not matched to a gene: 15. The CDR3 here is CASTRPGQGKCHGELFF. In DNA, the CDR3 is TGCGCCAGCACCCGTCCGGGACAGGGGAAGTGTCACGGGGAGCTGTTTTTT.

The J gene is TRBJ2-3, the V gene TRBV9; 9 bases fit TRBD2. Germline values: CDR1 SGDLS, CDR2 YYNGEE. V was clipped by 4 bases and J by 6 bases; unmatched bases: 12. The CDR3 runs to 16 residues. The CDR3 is CASSTSGGSLRDTQYF. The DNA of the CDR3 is TGTGCCAGCAGCACCAGCGGGGGGTCCCTTAGGGATACGCAGTATTTT.

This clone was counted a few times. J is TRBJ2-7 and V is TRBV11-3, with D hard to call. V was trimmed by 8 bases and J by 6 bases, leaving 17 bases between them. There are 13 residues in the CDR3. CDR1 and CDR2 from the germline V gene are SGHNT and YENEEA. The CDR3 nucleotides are TGTGCCAGCTCCCTCCCGAGCGTTGGCGAGCAGTACTTC. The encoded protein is CASSLPSVGEQYF.

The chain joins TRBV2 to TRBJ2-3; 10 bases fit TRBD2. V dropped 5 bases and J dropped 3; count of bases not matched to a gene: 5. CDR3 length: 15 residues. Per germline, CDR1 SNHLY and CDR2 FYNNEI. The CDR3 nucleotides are TGTGCCAGCAGTCCTCTAGCGGGAGTGACAGATACGCAGTATTTT. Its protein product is CASSPLAGVTDTQYF.

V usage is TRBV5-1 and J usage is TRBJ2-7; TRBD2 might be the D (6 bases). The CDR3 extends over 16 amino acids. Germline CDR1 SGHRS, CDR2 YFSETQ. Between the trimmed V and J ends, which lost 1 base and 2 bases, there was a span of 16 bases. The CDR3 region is CASSLTPEDYAYEQYF. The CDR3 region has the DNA TGCGCCAGCAGCTTGACGCCGGAGGACTACGCCTACGAGCAGTACTTC.

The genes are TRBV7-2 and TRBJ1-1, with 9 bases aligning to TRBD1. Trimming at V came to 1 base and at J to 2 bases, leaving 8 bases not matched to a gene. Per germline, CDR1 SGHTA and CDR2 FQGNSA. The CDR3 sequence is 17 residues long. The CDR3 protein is CASSLGSGTGTNTEAFF. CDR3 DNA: TGTGCCAGCAGCTTAGGGTCAGGGACAGGGACAAACACTGAAGCTTTCTTT.

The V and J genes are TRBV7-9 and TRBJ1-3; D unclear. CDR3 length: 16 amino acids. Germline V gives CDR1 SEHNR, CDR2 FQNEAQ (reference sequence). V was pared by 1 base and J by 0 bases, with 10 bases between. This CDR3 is CASSLGAGRSGNTIYF. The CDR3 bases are TGTGCCAGCAGCTTAGGAGCAGGCCGCTCTGGAAACACCATATATTTT.

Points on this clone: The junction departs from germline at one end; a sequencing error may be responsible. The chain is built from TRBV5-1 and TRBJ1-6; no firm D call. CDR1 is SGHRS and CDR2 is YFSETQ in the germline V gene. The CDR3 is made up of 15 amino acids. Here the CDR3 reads CASSFAPSGNSPLHF. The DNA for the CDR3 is TGTGCCAGCAGCTTTGCACCCAGCGGCAATTCACCCCTCCACTTT.

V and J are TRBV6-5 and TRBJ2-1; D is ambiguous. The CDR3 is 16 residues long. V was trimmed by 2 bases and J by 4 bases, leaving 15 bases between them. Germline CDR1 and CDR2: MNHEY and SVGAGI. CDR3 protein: CASSYTGDPGYNEQFF. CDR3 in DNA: TGTGCCAGCAGTTACACGGGTGACCCCGGGTACAATGAGCAGTTCTTC.